By frequency in the sample, the clone carrying this T cell receptor (delta chain) is medium-sized. The data were obtained in a study of gamma-delta T cells after stem cell transplantation. TCRdb fed the RT-PCR reads to CATT. The sample holds over 9,000 delta-chain clones, 38% seen once. The CDR3 runs to 18 residues. Per germline, CDR1 TSWWSYY and CDR2 QGS. V lost 6 bases to trimming and J lost 5 bases, with 25 bases between them. The sequence came from a human donor. It is not recorded whose cells these are; they may come from a transplant donor. The rearrangement uses TRDV1 and TRDJ2, with D possibly matching TRDD3 (6 bases). Sequencing was carried out using gamma-delta T cells. The CDR3 spells CALGQGLGVYILTAQLFF. The CDR3 nucleotides are TGTGCTCTTGGACAAGGGTTGGGGGTCTACATCCTAACAGCACAACTCTTCTTT.